Presented here are 14 T cell receptor beta chains from one specimen sequenced in a study of blood T cell repertoires in COVID-19. The data were produced by immunoSEQ multiplex PCR, yet TCRdb's version contains in-frame clones alone and is incomplete. The data contain roughly 260,000 clones, approximately 80% of them singletons. The sequenced sample was peripheral blood. The receptors shown here come from a woman aged 80 or over with active or convalescent COVID-19.

The chain links TRBV27 to TRBJ1-1, with unresolved D. This CDR3 is 13 amino acids long. The V end lost 6 bases, the J end lost 1 base, and 9 bases lay between the germline ends. CDR1 and CDR2 (germline): MNHEY, SMNVEV (reference sequence). CDR3 sequence reads: CASSPTENTEAFF. As DNA, the CDR3 is TGTGCCAGCAGCCCCACAGAGAACACTGAAGCTTTCTTT.

In this sample, this clone turned up once. This chain connects TRBV24-1 to TRBJ2-1; TRBD2 agrees at 9 bases. Per the germline V gene, CDR1 is KGHDR and CDR2 is SFDVKD. With 3 bases clipped from V and 4 bases from J, the junction kept 12 bases outside the gene matches. There are 18 residues in the CDR3. DNA for the CDR3: TGTGCCACCAGTGATCCTATAGCGGGAGAGGGGATTTACAATGAGCAGTTCTTC. Its translation is CATSDPIAGEGIYNEQFF.

The V gene is TRBV7-8, the J gene TRBJ1-2; TRBD1 might be the D (5 bases). With 2 bases removed from V and 6 bases from J, the gap between germline ends came to 7 bases. This CDR3 comprises 12 residues. Germline loops: CDR1 SGHVS, CDR2 FQNEAQ. The CDR3 region is CASSLRGDGYTF. CDR3 DNA sequence: TGTGCCAGCAGCTTAAGGGGTGATGGCTACACCTTC.

The V and J genes are TRBV5-5 and TRBJ1-3, with 7 nucleotides matching TRBD1. The junction had 7 bases not matched to a gene; V was cut back by 4 bases and J by 0 bases. Germline-derived CDR1 and CDR2 are SGHKS and YYEKEE (reference sequence). The length of the CDR3 is 16 residues. The CDR3 reads CASSALGTASGNTIYF. In DNA form, the CDR3 reads TGTGCCAGCAGCGCTCTTGGGACAGCCTCTGGAAACACCATATATTTT.

V gene TRBV5-1 combines with J gene TRBJ2-7; the D gene is possibly TRBD2 (7 bases). The CDR3 runs to 15 residues. Deletions cut 6 bases from V and 4 bases from J, with 20 bases between. Germline lookup yields CDR1 SGHRS and CDR2 YFSETQ. The CDR3 region has the DNA TGCGCCAGCACATCCGGCCCGGGGGGCGGTTACGAGCAGTACTTC. Amino acids: CASTSGPGGGYEQYF.

The chain couples TRBV12-3 or TRBV12-4 to TRBJ2-7; tentative D call: TRBD1 (6 bases). Trimming removed 10 bases at V and 8 bases at J, with 21 bases between. The CDR3 has 13 residues. This CDR3 reads CATTNLQGTKQYF. The CDR3 coding sequence is TGTGCCACCACAAACCTTCAGGGGACAAAGCAGTACTTC.

The CDR3: CASSRTTMQGAGNTIYF. For the CDR3, the DNA is TGCGCCAGCAGCCGAACAACGATGCAGGGGGCTGGAAACACCATATATTTT. The chain uses TRBV5-1 and TRBJ1-3; 7 bases fit TRBD1. This CDR3 region has 17 residues. Germline V gene data show CDR1 as SGHRS and CDR2 as YFSETQ. With 4 bases clipped from V and 2 bases from J, the junction kept 12 bases outside the gene matches. Drawing the rest from reference TRBV5-1 and TRBJ1-3, the complete variable domain is KAGVTQTPRYLIKTRGQQVTLSCSPISGHRSVSWYQQTPGQGLQFLFEYFSETQRNKGNFPGRFSGRQFSNSRSEMNVSTLELGDSALYLCASSRTTMQGAGNTIYFGEGSWLTVV.

This clone was counted a few times. V is TRBV6-5 and J is TRBJ1-2, with D uncertain. V lost 5 bases and J 4 bases, leaving 5 bases between the germline ends. The CDR3 covers 11 residues. Germline assignment: CDR1 MNHEY and CDR2 SVGAGI. As DNA, the CDR3 is TGTGCCAGCAGTCAGATCTATGGCTACACCTTC. The encoded protein is CASSQIYGYTF.

This rearrangement joins TRBV5-6 to TRBJ1-6; 9 bases fit TRBD1. After removal of 5 bases from V and 10 bases from J, the junction contained 7 bases not matched to a gene. The CDR3 has 14 amino acids. Germline V gene lookup returns CDR1 SGHDT and CDR2 YYEEEE. CDR3 sequence (DNA): TGTGCCAGCAGTCAGGGACAGGGTCGGTCACCCCTCCACTTT. It yields the protein CASSQGQGRSPLHF. The entire variable domain, with the rest obtained from reference TRBV5-6 and TRBJ1-6, is as follows: DAGVTQSPTHLIKTRGQQVTLRCSPKSGHDTVSWYQQALGQGPQFIFQYYEEEERQRGNFPDRFSGHQFPNYSSELNVNALLLGDSALYLCASSQGQGRSPLHFGNGTRLTVT.

The count of this clone is one. Other DNA sequences of this sample code for an identical CDR3. This rearrangement joins TRBV7-6 to TRBJ1-1, with D unclear. The V gene lost 3 bases and the J gene lost 5 bases, with 4 bases spanning the gap. The CDR3 consists of 11 residues. The V gene's germline CDR1 is SGHVS and CDR2 FNYEAQ. CDR3 DNA: TGTGCCAGCAGCTTGAGTACTGAAGCTTTCTTT. Encoded protein: CASSLSTEAFF.

This clone was picked up one time. The gene calls are TRBV5-6 and TRBJ1-1; weak D call: TRBD1 (5 bases). Germline values: CDR1 SGHDT, CDR2 YYEEEE. Trimming took 6 bases from V and 4 from J, leaving 16 bases between them. The CDR3 has 14 amino acids. CDR3 region: CASTPTGRATEAFF. CDR3 coding DNA: TGTGCCAGCACCCCCACTGGCAGGGCCACTGAAGCTTTCTTT.

CDR3 loop: CASSLVEGVGEQYF. Here the CDR3 DNA reads TGTGCCAGCAGCTTAGTTGAGGGTGTCGGCGAGCAGTACTTC. The chain employs TRBV7-2 and TRBJ2-7, with D possibly being TRBD2 (5 bases). Germline V gene lookup returns CDR1 SGHTA and CDR2 FQGNSA. Trimming stripped 1 base from V and 6 bases from J, with 13 bases between. The CDR3 covers 14 residues.

The genes are TRBV29-1 and TRBJ1-1, with D possibly being TRBD1 (6 bases). Germline-derived CDR1 and CDR2 are SQVTM and ANQGSEA. V dropped 6 bases and J dropped 0 bases, with 14 bases sitting between them. The CDR3 has 14 residues. The CDR3: CSVKGRTVNTEAFF. The CDR3 DNA reads TGCAGCGTAAAGGGTCGGACAGTGAACACTGAAGCTTTCTTT. The variable domain in full, with the rest retrieved from reference TRBV29-1 and TRBJ1-1, is SAVISQKPSRDICQRGTSLTIQCQVDSQVTMMFWYRQQPGQSLTLIATANQGSEATYESGFVIDKFPISRPNLTFSTLTVSNMSPEDSSIYLCSVKGRTVNTEAFFGQGTRLTVV.

The V call is TRBV28, the J call TRBJ2-1; 12 bases line up with TRBD1. Germline loops: CDR1 MDHEN, CDR2 SYDVKM. CDR3 length: 14 amino acids. Trimming removed 8 bases from V and 10 bases from J; junction bases left unmatched: 9. The CDR3 nucleotides read TGTGCCAGCCTCCGGGACAGGGGGCGATACGAGCAGTTCTTC. It specifies CASLRDRGRYEQFF.